The 32 T cell receptor beta chains in this list originate from one sample, sequenced in a study of OX40 agonist ivuxolimab in advanced cancers. Libraries came from the immunoSEQ multiplex PCR assay. TCRdb's version of the immuneACCESS table is confined to in-frame rearrangements and falls short of the full clone set. An unresolved V gene accounts for under half of the shortfall where checked; the remainder is of unknown origin. Here the sample has roughly 5,000 clones; 66% occur a single time. The ten largest make up around 70% of the sample. The specimen was CD4+ or CD8+ T cells sorted from blood, collected in a trial of the OX40 agonist ivuxolimab. All receptors derive from an adult with an advanced solid tumor such as melanoma, head and neck, liver or kidney cancer.

This clone was seen more than once but under ten times. The chain links TRBV7-2 to TRBJ1-1, with a weak D call TRBD1 (5 bases). Deletions cut 4 bases from V and 4 bases from J, with 13 bases between. Looked up from germline, CDR1 is SGHTA and CDR2 is FQGNSA. The CDR3 loop spans 14 amino acids. CDR3 DNA: TGTGCCAGCAGCTCGTTGGGGCCTGGCACTGAAGCTTTCTTT. Translation gives CASSSLGPGTEAFF.

This clone is labeled medium-sized. The DNA for the CDR3 is TGTGCCAGCAGCTTCCGGACCGGTGGCCCCAATGAGCAGTTCTTC. It encodes CASSFRTGGPNEQFF. The J gene is TRBJ2-1, the V gene TRBV5-6; D not resolved. Trimming left V 2 bases short and J 6 bases short, with 15 bases between. CDR1 is SGHDT, CDR2 YYEEEE, per germline. The CDR3 totals 15 residues.

The gene calls are TRBV4-2 and TRBJ2-5, with TRBD2 identical over 7 bases. Germline lookup yields CDR1 LGHNA and CDR2 YNFKEQ. CDR3 length: 13 amino acids. Unmatched junction bases numbered 4, after V lost 4 bases and J lost 5 bases. The CDR3 loop is CASSPIGGETQYF. As DNA, the CDR3 is TGTGCCAGCAGCCCAATCGGGGGGGAGACCCAGTACTTC.

This clone appeared once. The gene calls are TRBV7-9 and TRBJ1-2, with TRBD1 identical over 7 bases. This CDR3 is 16 amino acids long. Germline trimming cut 5 bases from V and 4 bases from J; bases unmatched to any gene: 13. Germline V gene data show CDR1 as SEHNR and CDR2 as FQNEAQ (reference sequence). The CDR3 bases are TGTGCCAGCAGCAGTGCTTCCGGGACAGAGGGCTATGGCTACACCTTC. It specifies CASSSASGTEGYGYTF.

The chain combines TRBV14 with TRBJ1-1; no reliable D call. CDR1 and CDR2 (germline): SGHDN, FVKESK. The CDR3 totals 16 residues. V lost 0 bases and J lost 1, with 12 bases in between. The CDR3 protein is CASSQDSAQTNTEAFF. The DNA for the CDR3 is TGTGCCAGCAGCCAAGATTCCGCACAGACGAACACTGAAGCTTTCTTT.

This clone was picked up a small number of times. The chain combines TRBV7-9 with TRBJ1-3; 7 positions agree with TRBD1. Germline assignment: CDR1 SEHNR and CDR2 FQNEAQ (reference sequence). This CDR3 comprises 15 residues. Trimming removed 2 bases from V and 4 bases from J; junction bases left unmatched: 5. The CDR3 loop reads CASSLPGTDGNTIYF. In nucleotides, the CDR3 is TGTGCCAGCAGCTTACCCGGGACAGACGGAAACACCATATATTTT.

The CDR3 loop reads CASSQDGRGGDSNQPQHF. CDR3 sequence (DNA): TGCGCCAGCAGCCAAGACGGCAGGGGGGGGGATAGCAATCAGCCCCAGCATTTT. V is TRBV4-1 and J is TRBJ1-5, with TRBD1 identical over 7 bases. Trimming took 0 bases from V and 0 from J; bases not matched to a gene: 8. Germline V gives CDR1 MGHRA, CDR2 YSYEKL. This CDR3 is built from 18 residues.

The V and J genes are TRBV13 and TRBJ1-1; D ambiguous. V lost 3 bases and J 1 base, leaving 12 bases between the germline ends. This CDR3 has 15 residues. Germline V gene data show CDR1 as PRHDT and CDR2 as FYEKMQ (reference sequence). In DNA, the CDR3 is TGTGCCAGCAGCTTTTTTGTTGGGAGGAACACTGAAGCTTTCTTT. Protein product: CASSFFVGRNTEAFF.

V and J are TRBV19 and TRBJ1-2, with a weak D call TRBD1 (6 bases). The CDR3 is made up of 13 amino acids. Germline V gene sequence: CDR1 LNHDA, CDR2 SQIVND (reference sequence). Trimming pared 5 bases from V and 7 bases from J, leaving 14 bases between. This CDR3 is CASSPPGVVGYTF. In DNA, the CDR3 is TGTGCCAGTAGTCCGCCAGGGGTGGTTGGCTACACCTTC.

Written as DNA, the CDR3 is TGTGCCAGCAGCAAGACTCCCCAGGGGCAGTTCTTC. It encodes CASSKTPQGQFF. V is TRBV13 and J is TRBJ2-1; TRBD1 is a possible D gene (5 bases). The germline gives CDR1 PRHDT, CDR2 FYEKMQ (reference sequence). CDR3 length: 12 residues. The ends were cut back, 5 bases at V and 12 bases at J, with 14 bases in the middle.

The genes are TRBV5-1 and TRBJ1-2, with D perhaps TRBD1 (6 bases). V was pared by 4 bases and J by 8 bases, with 15 bases between. Germline CDR1 SGHRS, CDR2 YFSETQ. The CDR3 is 13 residues long. CDR3 amino acids: CASSPQGPGGYTF. CDR3 DNA sequence: TGCGCCAGCAGCCCACAGGGACCGGGGGGCTACACCTTC.

The gene calls are TRBV28 and TRBJ1-2, with D perhaps matching TRBD1 (5 bases). Per the germline V gene, CDR1 is MDHEN and CDR2 is SYDVKM. The CDR3 length is 13 residues. With 3 bases removed from V and 6 bases from J, the gap between germline ends came to 11 bases. This CDR3 reads CASSLVGRDGYTF. In DNA, the CDR3 is TGTGCCAGCAGTTTGGTTGGCAGGGATGGCTACACCTTC.

The CDR3 DNA reads as TGTGCCAGCAGTCCCGAGGTAGCGAGGGGAGATACGCAGTATTTT. As protein: CASSPEVARGDTQYF. The V and J genes are TRBV27 and TRBJ2-3, with D perhaps assigned TRBD1 or TRBD2 (5 bases each). This CDR3 is built from 15 residues. Trimming pared 5 bases from V and 5 bases from J, leaving 17 bases between. Per the germline V gene, CDR1 is MNHEY and CDR2 is SMNVEV (reference sequence).

This clone was seen a single time. The V gene is TRBV7-8, the J gene TRBJ1-2; D perhaps matches TRBD1 (5 bases). Germline V lookup: CDR1 SGHVS, CDR2 FQNEAQ. V lost 0 bases to trimming and J lost 8 bases, with 19 bases between them. The CDR3 spans 16 residues. CDR3 nucleotides: TGTGCCAGCAGCTTAGCTAGGGGCCCGGAGGGCGGAGGCTACACCTTC. Residues: CASSLARGPEGGGYTF.

This clone occurred once. The V and J genes are TRBV4-3 and TRBJ2-1; 10 bases are shared with TRBD1. This CDR3 is 15 amino acids long. Looked up from germline, CDR1 is LGHNA and CDR2 is YSLEER. Trimming at V came to 5 bases and at J to 7 bases, leaving 8 bases not matched to a gene. The CDR3 DNA reads TGCGCCAGCAGCAGCCGGGACAGGGGTTGGAATGAGCAGTTCTTC. It yields the protein CASSSRDRGWNEQFF.

This clone has only one observation. CDR3 region: CASSLDRYTEAFF. The CDR3 DNA reads TGTGCCAGCAGTTTGGACAGGTACACTGAAGCTTTCTTT. The chain has TRBV6-6 and TRBJ1-1, with TRBD1 matching over 7 bases. Germline V gene sequence: CDR1 MNHNY, CDR2 SVGAGI (reference sequence). The CDR3 consists of 13 residues. Trimming at V came to 4 bases and at J to 3 bases, leaving 2 bases not matched to a gene.

The rearrangement joins TRBV29-1 to TRBJ1-2; 7 bases match TRBD1. The CDR3 is 15 residues long. Germline V lookup: CDR1 SQVTM, CDR2 ANQGSEA. After removal of 0 bases from V and 4 bases from J, the junction contained 8 bases not matched to a gene. CDR3 sequence (DNA): TGCAGCGTTGAAGATCTCAGGGGGGGAAGCTATGGCTACACCTTC. It specifies CSVEDLRGGSYGYTF.

The chain has TRBV7-9 and TRBJ2-3; 8 bases match TRBD1. This CDR3 is built from 15 residues. In germline, CDR1 is SEHNR, CDR2 FQNEAQ (reference sequence). Unmatched junction bases numbered 10, after V lost 6 bases and J lost 5 bases. The chain's CDR3 is CASSSGGRGQDTQYF. The CDR3 DNA follows: TGTGCCAGCAGTTCAGGGGGCAGGGGGCAAGATACGCAGTATTTT.

This sequence joins TRBV6-1 and TRBJ2-7; 9 bases match TRBD1. J lost 5 bases, V lost 4 bases, and 9 bases had no gene match. Germline V gene lookup returns CDR1 MNHNS and CDR2 SASEGT. This CDR3 contains 15 residues. In DNA form, the CDR3 reads TGTGCCAGCAGTGCCTCCAGACAGGGGGTCCACGAGCAGTACTTC. Residues: CASSASRQGVHEQYF.

This clone showed up just a few times. A junction end diverges from the germline sequence, so it may reflect a read error. The sample has other DNA sequences that encode this CDR3 too. This sequence joins TRBV7-3 and TRBJ1-1, with TRBD1 matching 9 bases. Germline loops: CDR1 SGHTA, CDR2 FQGTGA. This CDR3 has 15 residues. The CDR3 sequence: CASSLTGGLNTEAFF. CDR3 bases: TGTGCCAGCAGCCTAACAGGGGGCTTGAACACTGAAGCTTTCTTT.

The V gene is TRBV9, the J gene TRBJ2-7; TRBD1 matches 7 bases. Germline V gives CDR1 SGDLS, CDR2 YYNGEE. V was pared by 3 bases and J by 2 bases, with 5 bases of the junction left unmatched. The CDR3 has 14 residues. CDR3 nucleotide sequence: TGTGCCAGCAGCGCCCGGGACAGACCCTACGAGCAGTACTTC. This codes for CASSARDRPYEQYF.

The rearrangement links TRBV28 to TRBJ2-7, with D maybe TRBD1 (7 bases). The germline gives CDR1 MDHEN, CDR2 SYDVKM. This CDR3 is built from 14 residues. Trimming cost V 3 bases and J 4 bases, with 13 bases left between them. The CDR3, as DNA: TGTGCCAGCAGTTTGGGTCCAGGGGGGTACGAGCAGTACTTC. Amino acids: CASSLGPGGYEQYF.

The chain is built from TRBV5-4 and TRBJ1-1; no definite D call. V was pared by 0 bases and J by 0 bases, with 15 bases between. Germline V gives CDR1 SGHNT, CDR2 YYREEE (reference sequence). The CDR3 is made up of 17 amino acids. CDR3 in DNA: TGTGCCAGCAGCTTGGGGACGGCCTCCTTCATGAACACTGAAGCTTTCTTT. Amino acids: CASSLGTASFMNTEAFF.

This clone occurred a few times. The chain couples TRBV5-1 to TRBJ2-1, with D perhaps matching TRBD1 (6 bases). Germline CDR1 is SGHRS and CDR2 is YFSETQ. Trimming shortened V by 2 bases and J by 5 bases, and 11 bases separated the two germline ends. The CDR3 loop spans 14 amino acids. DNA for the CDR3: TGCGCCAGCAGCTTTACAGGGTACGACAATGAGCAGTTCTTC. Protein: CASSFTGYDNEQFF. Full variable domain (remainder filled in from reference TRBV5-1 and TRBJ2-1): KAGVTQTPRYLIKTRGQQVTLSCSPISGHRSVSWYQQTPGQGLQFLFEYFSETQRNKGNFPGRFSGRQFSNSRSEMNVSTLELGDSALYLCASSFTGYDNEQFFGPGTRLTVL.

This rearrangement joins TRBV6-4 to TRBJ2-7; 7 bases match TRBD1. The germline gives CDR1 MRHNA, CDR2 SNTAGT. Losses at the gene ends were 0 bases for V and 2 bases for J; bases not matched to a gene: 7. The CDR3 consists of 16 residues. The CDR3 here is CASSDSIGQGAYEQYF. The CDR3 bases are TGTGCCAGCAGTGACTCGATTGGGCAGGGGGCCTACGAGCAGTACTTC.

This clone qualifies as medium-sized (0.01 to 0.1%). The CDR3 sequence: CASSLAPWDTQYF. The CDR3 bases are TGCGCCAGCAGTTTGGCCCCTTGGGATACGCAGTATTTT. This chain joins TRBV10-2 and TRBJ2-3, with no clear D. Germline CDR1 WSHSY, CDR2 SAAADI. The length of the CDR3 is 13 residues. Trimming took off 5 bases at V and 6 bases at J, with 12 bases between the two ends.

The gene calls are TRBV4-1 and TRBJ1-1; D might be TRBD1 (6 bases). In germline, CDR1 is MGHRA, CDR2 YSYEKL. CDR3 length: 15 residues. V lost 3 bases, J lost 0 bases, and 11 bases lay in between. The CDR3 is CASSQGHLMNTEAFF. The CDR3 DNA is TGCGCCAGCAGCCAGGGACACCTAATGAACACTGAAGCTTTCTTT.

The V call is TRBV9, the J call TRBJ2-1; 8 bases are a match to TRBD2. Trimming took 4 bases from V and 0 from J; bases not matched to a gene: 18. This CDR3 region has 20 residues. Germline values: CDR1 SGDLS, CDR2 YYNGEE. This CDR3 is CASSTTPLAGNTRSYNEQFF. CDR3 nucleotides: TGTGCCAGCAGCACCACTCCCCTAGCGGGTAACACCCGCTCCTACAATGAGCAGTTCTTC.

This rearrangement joins TRBV5-8 to TRBJ2-4; 7 nucleotides line up with TRBD2. Germline V gives CDR1 SGHTS, CDR2 YDEGEE. After removal of 0 bases from V and 2 bases from J, the junction contained 5 bases not matched to a gene. The CDR3 is made up of 16 amino acids. The CDR3 nucleotides are TGTGCCAGCAGCTTGGCCATGGGGGGGACCAAAAACATTCAGTACTTC. This sequence encodes CASSLAMGGTKNIQYF.

The chain couples TRBV7-8 to TRBJ1-4; D ambiguous. CDR1 and CDR2 from the germline V gene are SGHVS and FQNEAQ. The CDR3 has 16 amino acids. V was cut by 1 base and J by 0 bases, with 9 bases left in between. The CDR3 loop reads CASSLVFRATNEKLFF. The CDR3 nucleotides are TGTGCCAGCAGCTTAGTTTTCCGAGCAACTAATGAAAAACTGTTTTTT.

The J gene is TRBJ2-7, the V gene TRBV7-2; tentative D call: TRBD2 (6 bases). CDR3 length: 13 amino acids. Germline V gene sequence: CDR1 SGHTA, CDR2 FQGNSA. Trimming shortened V by 5 bases and J by 5 bases, and 13 bases separated the two germline ends. The DNA for the CDR3 is TGTGCCAGCAGCCAAAGAGCGGGCCACGAGCAGTACTTC. Amino acid sequence: CASSQRAGHEQYF.

The rearrangement uses TRBV15 and TRBJ1-5; 8 positions match TRBD1. The CDR3 spans 14 residues. V gave up 1 base and J gave up 6 bases; unmatched junction bases: 2. Germline values: CDR1 LNHNV, CDR2 YYDKDF (reference sequence). This chain's CDR3 is CATSRGTGIQPQHF. The DNA of the CDR3 is TGTGCCACCAGCAGAGGGACAGGGATTCAGCCCCAGCATTTT.